Below are 20 T cell receptor beta chains sequenced from a single sample in a study of Ad26.COV2.S vaccination and SARS-CoV-2 variants. Treatment specified: some 20 received Ad26.COV2.S at low or high dose, single or two shots; about 5 received placebo; per-sample allocation not given. Day 63 after the first injection of vaccine or placebo was the sampling time. Data came from immunoSEQ multiplex PCR; TCRdb stores just in-frame clones and leaves some out. The sample has fewer than 600,000 clones, 80% to 90% seen once. This specimen was peripheral blood, taken in a trial of Ad26.COV2.S vaccine versus placebo. Every receptor here comes from a person aged 18-60 years who received the Ad26.COV2.S COVID-19 vaccine or a placebo.

The genes are TRBV7-8 and TRBJ2-1; no reliable D call. The CDR3 is 14 residues long. Trimming pared 2 bases from V and 4 bases from J, leaving 9 bases between. CDR1 and CDR2 (germline): SGHVS, FQNEAQ. The CDR3 DNA reads TGTGCCAGCAGCTTATATCCAGGATACAATGAGCAGTTCTTC. Translated: CASSLYPGYNEQFF.

CDR3 sequence reads: CASSLGQWGPSGNTIYF. The DNA for the CDR3 is TGTGCCAGCAGCTTAGGGCAGTGGGGCCCCTCTGGAAACACCATATATTTT. V is TRBV7-2 and J is TRBJ1-3; tentative D call: TRBD1 (5 bases). This CDR3 is built from 17 residues. V gave up 1 base and J gave up 0 bases, with 13 bases separating them. Per germline, CDR1 SGHTA and CDR2 FQGNSA.

This chain connects TRBV27 to TRBJ2-1; maybe TRBD1 (6 bases). The germline V gene has CDR1 MNHEY and CDR2 SMNVEV (reference sequence). The germline V and J ends were trimmed by 6 bases and 6 bases, with 12 bases remaining between them. The CDR3 is made up of 13 amino acids. CDR3 bases: TGTGCCAGCAGATCCGGGACACGCAATGAGCAGTTCTTC. Amino acids: CASRSGTRNEQFF.

The chain combines TRBV25-1 with TRBJ2-5; possible D gene TRBD1, 7 bases. CDR3 length: 16 amino acids. Trimming stripped 4 bases from V and 5 bases from J, with 20 bases between. The germline gives CDR1 MGHDK, CDR2 SYGVNS. Written as DNA, the CDR3 is TGTGCCAGCAGTGGGTTCGGGGGCGCAGGGGGGGAGACCCAGTACTTC. This gives the protein CASSGFGGAGGETQYF.

The CDR3 loop reads CALNRGSNTEAFF. CDR3 coding DNA: TGTGCCCTCAACAGGGGATCGAACACTGAAGCTTTCTTT. The genes are TRBV30 and TRBJ1-1; 7 bases line up with TRBD1. Looked up from germline, CDR1 is GTSNPN and CDR2 is SVGIG (reference sequence). The V gene end was trimmed by 8 bases and the J gene end by 1 base; junction bases not matched to a gene: 7. CDR3 size: 13 residues.

This clone came up once. The rearrangement uses TRBV9 and TRBJ2-3; TRBD1 is a possible D gene (6 bases). V was trimmed by 0 bases and J by 0 bases, leaving 8 bases between them. CDR1 SGDLS and CDR2 YYNGEE come from the germline V gene. This CDR3 is built from 15 residues. Here the CDR3 DNA reads TGTGCCAGCAGCGTAGGGGGACAAAGCACAGATACGCAGTATTTT. Its protein product is CASSVGGQSTDTQYF.

The chain links TRBV9 to TRBJ2-5; TRBD2 is a possible D gene (6 bases). Germline-derived CDR1 and CDR2 are SGDLS and YYNGEE. CDR3 length: 16 residues. Trimming cost V 0 bases and J 5 bases, with 17 bases left between them. CDR3 sequence reads: CASSVGNGGGVETQYF. CDR3 coding DNA: TGTGCCAGCAGCGTAGGAAATGGTGGAGGGGTTGAGACCCAGTACTTC.

The chain employs TRBV7-6 and TRBJ2-3; no clear D gene. Trimming left V 0 bases short and J 5 bases short, with 3 bases between. There are 12 residues in the CDR3. Looked up from germline, CDR1 is SGHVS and CDR2 is FNYEAQ. The CDR3 loop reads CASSLAEDTQYF. In nucleotides, the CDR3 is TGTGCCAGCAGCTTAGCCGAAGATACGCAGTATTTT.

This clone was counted a few times. This sequence joins TRBV27 and TRBJ1-6; D ambiguous. V lost 8 bases and J 8 bases, leaving 16 bases between the germline ends. Germline V gene data show CDR1 as MNHEY and CDR2 as SMNVEV (reference sequence). This CDR3 is 14 amino acids long. Here the CDR3 reads CASGRLGEDSPLHF. In DNA form, the CDR3 reads TGTGCCAGCGGCCGACTCGGAGAGGATTCACCCCTCCACTTT.

The V and J genes are TRBV19 and TRBJ2-3, with 9 bases fitting TRBD1. This CDR3 region has 14 residues. CDR1 LNHDA and CDR2 SQIVND come from the germline V gene (reference sequence). The junction had 6 bases not matched to a gene; V was cut back by 5 bases and J by 6 bases. CDR3 loop: CASSQGQGGDTQYF. In DNA, the CDR3 is TGTGCCAGTAGTCAGGGACAGGGTGGCGATACGCAGTATTTT.

The chain recombines TRBV18 with TRBJ1-1, with 8 bases lining up with TRBD1. Trimming took 4 bases from V and 1 from J; bases not matched to a gene: 5. The length of the CDR3 is 15 residues. Germline values: CDR1 KGHSH, CDR2 LQKENI. CDR3 protein: CASSRRTGRNTEAFF. The CDR3 DNA is TGTGCCAGCTCACGGCGGACAGGGAGGAACACTGAAGCTTTCTTT.

This clone is a singleton in its sample. V is TRBV2 and J is TRBJ2-7, with D tentatively TRBD1 (6 bases). Germline CDR1 is SNHLY and CDR2 is FYNNEI. This CDR3 contains 12 residues. V lost 6 bases to trimming and J lost 3 bases, with 9 bases between them. Written as DNA, the CDR3 is TGTGCCAGCAGGAGGACAGTCTACGAGCAGTACTTC. This encodes CASRRTVYEQYF.

This clone has just one count. The CDR3, as DNA: TGTGCCAGTAGTATGGACAGGGGTAATTCACCCCTCCACTTT. It is translated as CASSMDRGNSPLHF. The rearrangement links TRBV19 to TRBJ1-6; 9 positions match TRBD1. V dropped 3 bases and J dropped 6; count of bases not matched to a gene: 0. This CDR3 is built from 14 residues. Germline V gene lookup returns CDR1 LNHDA and CDR2 SQIVND (reference sequence).

This clone was counted a single time. The V gene is TRBV15, the J gene TRBJ1-6, with D perhaps TRBD1 (5 bases). Germline CDR1 is LNHNV and CDR2 is YYDKDF (reference sequence). With 9 bases removed from V and 4 bases from J, the gap between germline ends came to 7 bases. The CDR3 is 12 residues long. The CDR3 DNA sequence: TGTGCCACTCGACAGTATAATTCACCCCTCCACTTT. This translates into CATRQYNSPLHF.

The chain carries TRBV7-9 and TRBJ2-2, with 11 bases identical to TRBD2. The CDR3 has 19 residues. The germline CDR1 and CDR2 sequences are SEHNR and FQNEAQ (reference sequence). V lost 1 base to trimming and J lost 0 bases; unmatched junction nucleotides: 7. CDR3 in amino acids: CASSLELAGVYPNTGELFF. CDR3 sequence (DNA): TGTGCCAGCAGCTTAGAACTAGCGGGGGTATACCCGAACACCGGGGAGCTGTTTTTT.

This chain links TRBV19 with TRBJ1-1, with TRBD1 identical over 9 bases. The CDR3 is 15 amino acids. Germline CDR1 reads LNHDA; CDR2 reads SQIVND (reference sequence). Trimming at V came to 5 bases and at J to 2 bases, leaving 6 bases not matched to a gene. CDR3 nucleotides: TGTGCCAGTAGTGCTAGGACAGGGGCTAACACTGAAGCTTTCTTT. This gives the protein CASSARTGANTEAFF. Supplemented by reference TRBV19 and TRBJ1-1, the full variable domain reads DGGITQSPKYLFRKEGQNVTLSCEQNLNHDAMYWYRQDPGQGLRLIYYSQIVNDFQKGDIAEGYSVSREKKESFPLTVTSAQKNPTAFYLCASSARTGANTEAFFGQGTRLTVV.

The genes are TRBV15 and TRBJ2-5; TRBD2 matches at 11 bases. CDR3 size: 15 residues. Germline values: CDR1 LNHNV, CDR2 YYDKDF (reference sequence). The V segment lost 5 bases and the J segment 4 bases; nucleotides outside the gene matches: 6. The CDR3 region is CATSATSGRGETQYF. As DNA, the CDR3 is TGTGCCACCAGCGCTACTAGCGGGAGAGGAGAGACCCAGTACTTC.

This rearrangement joins TRBV11-2 to TRBJ2-3, with TRBD1 matching 7 bases. After removal of 5 bases from V and 2 bases from J, the junction contained 10 bases not matched to a gene. CDR3 length: 16 amino acids. Germline assignment: CDR1 SGHAT and CDR2 FQNNGV. CDR3 bases: TGTGCCAGCAGCCAAGAATCACAGGGGTACACAGATACGCAGTATTTT. This sequence encodes CASSQESQGYTDTQYF. Looking up the rest from reference TRBV11-2 and TRBJ2-3 gives the full variable domain: EAGVAQSPRYKIIEKRQSVAFWCNPISGHATLYWYQQILGQGPKLLIQFQNNGVVDDSQLPKDRFSAERLKGVDSTLKIQPAKLEDSAVYLCASSQESQGYTDTQYFGPGTRLTVL.

This chain connects TRBV18 to TRBJ2-1; 12 bases map to TRBD2. CDR1 KGHSH and CDR2 LQKENI come from the germline V gene. This CDR3 is built from 14 residues. The junction had 3 bases not matched to a gene; V was cut back by 4 bases and J by 8 bases. The CDR3: CASSRTSGVYEQFF. In DNA, the CDR3 is TGTGCCAGCTCACGGACTAGCGGGGTGTATGAGCAGTTCTTC.

This clone has just one count. V is TRBV7-2 and J is TRBJ2-4; no reliable D call. The CDR3 sequence is 15 residues long. Germline V gene sequence: CDR1 SGHTA, CDR2 FQGNSA. V lost 2 bases and J 3 bases, leaving 11 bases between the germline ends. The CDR3 DNA sequence: TGTGCCAGCAGCTTAAGGCTCCAGGTCAAAAACATTCAGTACTTC. It is translated as CASSLRLQVKNIQYF.